What follows are 17 T cell receptor beta chains derived from one specimen sequenced in a study of T cells in Graves' hyperthyroidism and ophthalmopathy. Amplification of TCR beta CDR3 regions was performed using RNA transcripts as template. First-round RT-PCR of the TCR CDR3 relied on the HTBI primer set. One entry per CDR3 protein, called by TCRdb with MiXCR from the multiplex PCR reads. The sample holds hundreds of thousands of distinct CDR3 sequences, roughly 21% seen once. Sequencing was done on a sample of blood. The origin of the receptors is a man aged 35 to 55 with Graves' ophthalmopathy.

This clonotype was observed many times. The gene calls are TRBV7-8 and TRBJ2-3; 8 bases map to TRBD1. The CDR3 contains 16 residues. Germline loops: CDR1 SGHVS, CDR2 FQNEAQ. V dropped 3 bases and J dropped 3; count of bases not matched to a gene: 8. CDR3 loop: CASSFLTGASTDTQYF. The CDR3 DNA is TGTGCCAGCAGCTTCCTGACAGGGGCATCGACAGATACGCAGTATTTT.

CDR3 region: CASSQTQDTWTQYF. As DNA, the CDR3 is TGCGCCAGCAGCCAAACCCAGGATACGTGGACCCAGTACTTC. The chain employs TRBV4-1 and TRBJ2-5; no reliable D call. This CDR3 has 14 residues. Looked up from germline, CDR1 is MGHRA and CDR2 is YSYEKL. Trimming stripped 2 bases from V and 7 bases from J, with 14 bases between.

This clonotype was recorded at least ten times. The rearrangement joins TRBV2 to TRBJ2-5; tentatively, D is TRBD1 or TRBD2 (5 bases each). Trimming left V 4 bases short and J 5 bases short, with 20 bases between. CDR3 size: 16 residues. Looked up from germline, CDR1 is SNHLY and CDR2 is FYNNEI. This CDR3 reads CASSAGTSPDRETQYF. CDR3 sequence (DNA): TGTGCCAGCAGTGCGGGGACCTCTCCTGATAGGGAGACCCAGTACTTC.

This rearrangement joins TRBV19 to TRBJ1-2, with TRBD1 identical over 11 bases. J was trimmed by 4 bases and V by 8 bases; bases with no gene match: 6. Germline V gives CDR1 LNHDA, CDR2 SQIVND (reference sequence). This CDR3 contains 14 residues. In DNA, the CDR3 is TGTGCCAGTGTGGACAGGGGGCGCATCTATGGCTACACCTTC. Encoded protein: CASVDRGRIYGYTF. Drawing the rest from reference TRBV19 and TRBJ1-2, the complete variable domain is DGGITQSPKYLFRKEGQNVTLSCEQNLNHDAMYWYRQDPGQGLRLIYYSQIVNDFQKGDIAEGYSVSREKKESFPLTVTSAQKNPTAFYLCASVDRGRIYGYTFGSGTRLTVV.

This clonotype showed up just a few times. The DNA for the CDR3 is TGTGCCAGCGAGCGAGGGACTGACTTGTCACCCCTCCACTTT. The encoded protein is CASERGTDLSPLHF. This chain links TRBV6-1 with TRBJ1-6; possible D gene TRBD1, 5 bases. The CDR3 has 14 amino acids. Germline V CDR1 and CDR2: MNHNS, SASEGT. The V end lost 8 bases, the J end lost 10 bases, and 18 bases lay between the germline ends.

This clonotype was picked up many times. V usage is TRBV5-1 and J usage is TRBJ2-7, with TRBD1 as a possible D gene (5 bases). Germline CDR1 and CDR2: SGHRS and YFSETQ. V shed 0 bases and J shed 7 bases, with 11 bases lying between them. CDR3 length: 13 residues. Here the CDR3 reads CASSLVGAVEQYF. In DNA form, the CDR3 reads TGCGCCAGCAGCTTGGTTGGGGCAGTGGAGCAGTACTTC.

This clonotype has a single count. V is TRBV4-2 and J is TRBJ2-5, with 16 bases aligning to TRBD2. The CDR3 totals 16 residues. Germline loops: CDR1 LGHNA, CDR2 YNFKEQ. With 4 bases clipped from V and 9 bases from J, the junction kept 8 bases outside the gene matches. The CDR3 sequence is CASSPTPGTSGGAQYF. CDR3 DNA: TGTGCCAGCAGCCCCACCCCCGGGACTAGCGGGGGGGCCCAGTACTTC.

This clonotype has at least ten counts. The chain recombines TRBV11-2 with TRBJ2-7; TRBD1 or TRBD2 may be the D gene (5 bases each). The CDR3 has 16 amino acids. Looked up from germline, CDR1 is SGHAT and CDR2 is FQNNGV. Trimming took off 1 base at V and 0 bases at J, with 13 bases between the two ends. In DNA, the CDR3 is TGTGCCAGCAGCTTAGTACGGGGCCCGAGCTCCTACGAGCAGTACTTC. This sequence encodes CASSLVRGPSSYEQYF.

This clonotype appeared a few times. The chain recombines TRBV9 with TRBJ1-1; D gene unclear. Germline V lookup: CDR1 SGDLS, CDR2 YYNGEE. V gave up 1 base and J gave up 5 bases, with 15 bases separating them. This CDR3 is built from 15 residues. The CDR3 reads CASSVSAAASTEAFF. CDR3 nucleotides: TGTGCCAGCAGCGTATCAGCGGCGGCAAGTACTGAAGCTTTCTTT.

The chain is built from TRBV12-3 or TRBV12-4 and TRBJ1-5; tentative D call: TRBD1 (6 bases). This CDR3 contains 14 residues. The germline V and J ends were trimmed by 10 bases and 6 bases, with 19 bases remaining between them. This CDR3 is CATHRGAFSQPQHF. The CDR3 nucleotides are TGTGCCACCCACCGGGGGGCCTTTAGTCAGCCCCAGCATTTT.

There are a few counts of this clonotype. The chain links TRBV28 to TRBJ1-5, with 9 positions matching TRBD1. CDR3 length: 18 residues. Germline assignment: CDR1 MDHEN and CDR2 SYDVKM. The V segment lost 8 bases and the J segment 9 bases; nucleotides outside the gene matches: 23. The chain's CDR3 is CASQFISLAGQGDRPQHF. The DNA of the CDR3 is TGTGCCAGCCAGTTTATAAGTTTAGCGGGACAGGGTGATCGGCCCCAGCATTTT.

This clonotype was observed many times. The chain combines TRBV11-3 with TRBJ1-1; perhaps TRBD1 as D (6 bases). Trimming stripped 4 bases from V and 6 bases from J, with 21 bases between. Germline V lookup: CDR1 SGHNT, CDR2 YENEEA. The CDR3 totals 16 residues. The CDR3 DNA follows: TGTGCCAGCAGCTCCTCGTGGGGAGGGGGGCGAGCTGAAGCTTTCTTT. Protein: CASSSSWGGGRAEAFF.

This clonotype was recorded a few times. The rearrangement links TRBV20-1 to TRBJ1-1; 8 nucleotides agree with TRBD1. V lost 1 base, J lost 4 bases, and 17 bases stayed unmatched. The CDR3 is made up of 18 amino acids. CDR1 DFQATT and CDR2 SNEGSKA come from the germline V gene (reference sequence). CDR3 amino acids: CSARVIKGAGGAVTEAFF. CDR3 DNA: TGCAGTGCTAGAGTTATCAAGGGGGCAGGGGGCGCGGTCACTGAAGCTTTCTTT.

The rearrangement joins TRBV20-1 to TRBJ2-1; 7 positions match TRBD2. Germline CDR1 and CDR2: DFQATT and SNEGSKA (reference sequence). With 0 bases clipped from V and 3 bases from J, the junction kept 8 bases outside the gene matches. CDR3 size: 16 residues. CDR3 sequence: CSARELGGGLYNEQFF. The DNA of the CDR3 is TGCAGTGCTAGAGAATTGGGGGGGGGTCTCTACAATGAGCAGTTCTTC.

This clonotype has just a few counts. The chain is built from TRBV12-5 and TRBJ1-4; 7 positions agree with TRBD1. This CDR3 spans 15 amino acids. The germline V gene encodes CDR1 LGHNT and CDR2 FRNRAP. The V gene end was trimmed by 5 bases and the J gene end by 3 bases; junction bases not matched to a gene: 6. CDR3 residues: CASGRAGTANEKLFF. In DNA, the CDR3 is TGTGCTAGTGGTCGGGCCGGGACAGCTAATGAAAAACTGTTTTTT.

This clonotype was detected a few times. The chain employs TRBV5-5 and TRBJ2-7; 8 nucleotides match TRBD2. The CDR3 is made up of 13 amino acids. Germline CDR1 and CDR2: SGHKS and YYEKEE (reference sequence). J lost 4 bases, V lost 5 bases, and 5 bases had no gene match. The chain's CDR3 is CASSTAGAYEQYF. The CDR3 DNA is TGTGCCAGCAGTACAGCGGGAGCTTACGAGCAGTACTTC.

In this sample, this clonotype turned up a few times. The V gene is TRBV3-1, the J gene TRBJ1-5; D is undetermined. The V and J ends lost 6 bases and 0 bases respectively, with 12 bases between them. Germline V gene data show CDR1 as LGHDT and CDR2 as YNNKEL (reference sequence). The CDR3 is made up of 15 amino acids. CDR3 residues: CASRETVNSNQPQHF. Written as DNA, the CDR3 is TGTGCCAGCAGGGAGACGGTGAATAGCAATCAGCCCCAGCATTTT.